These 18 T cell receptor beta chains share one sample of origin, sequenced in a study of CD8+CD57+ T cells in acquired aplastic anemia. Genomic DNA constituted the template upon which TCR beta VDJ and CDR3 profiling was performed. TCRdb itself ran the reads through MiXCR, one entry per CDR3 protein. The table has around 140,000 distinct CDR3 sequences, less than 45% seen once; the top ten hold roughly 8.4%. The material sequenced was sorted CD4+, CD8+, or CD8+CD57+ T cells (not recorded which) from PBMCs. The source is a human donor in good health, serving as a control.

Many counts were recorded for this clonotype. The V gene is TRBV12-3 or TRBV12-4, the J gene TRBJ2-1; no definite D call. Trimming left V 1 base short and J 8 bases short, with 12 bases between. This CDR3 region has 14 residues. The CDR3 DNA follows: TGTGCCAGCAGTTTAGGTCGGGTAGGCGATGAGCAGTTCTTC. It is translated as CASSLGRVGDEQFF.

This clonotype was recorded a few times. The rearrangement uses TRBV12-3 or TRBV12-4 and TRBJ1-2; D is unresolved. This CDR3 comprises 14 residues. The ends were cut back, 3 bases at V and 5 bases at J, with 13 bases in the middle. CDR3 bases: TGTGCCAGCAGTTTTTGGGATCCCGGTTATGGCTACACCTTC. Its protein is CASSFWDPGYGYTF.

This clonotype was observed many times. The chain has TRBV12-3 or TRBV12-4 and TRBJ2-5; a weak D match, TRBD2 (6 bases). Trimming stripped 3 bases from V and 2 bases from J, with 19 bases between. This CDR3 is 17 amino acids long. CDR3 sequence reads: CASSFGAGPAPQETQYF. CDR3 nucleotides: TGTGCCAGCAGTTTCGGGGCGGGGCCTGCCCCGCAAGAGACCCAGTACTTC.

This clonotype was seen at least ten times. V is TRBV6-1 and J is TRBJ1-2, with D perhaps TRBD1 (5 bases). Germline-derived CDR1 and CDR2 are MNHNS and SASEGT. There are 16 residues in the CDR3. V was pared by 7 bases and J by 3 bases, with 21 bases between. The CDR3 spells CASKNTILGRDYGYTF. The DNA for the CDR3 is TGTGCCAGCAAAAACACGATTTTGGGACGGGACTATGGCTACACCTTC.

A remark on this clonotype: A much larger clone differs from this one at a single base, so this may be a read error. This is likely a read error, given that the CDR3 carries no conserved phenylalanine or tryptophan at its end. This chain connects TRBV5-1 to TRBJ2-1; 10 bases fit TRBD2. This CDR3 is 17 amino acids long. Unmatched junction bases numbered 5, after V lost 0 bases and J lost 2 bases. From germline, CDR1 is SGHRS and CDR2 YFSETQ. The CDR3: CASSLVASGGAYNEQFL. In DNA form, the CDR3 reads TGCGCCAGCAGCTTGGTGGCTAGCGGGGGAGCCTACAATGAGCAGTTCCTC.

This clonotype was seen only a few times. The chain employs TRBV10-3 and TRBJ1-2; TRBD1 matches 9 bases. The V gene's germline CDR1 is ENHRY and CDR2 SYGVKD. With V trimmed by 7 bases and J by 5 bases, 11 bases remained unmatched. The CDR3 runs 15 residues. The CDR3 loop is CAIIGPGQGVYGYTF. CDR3 nucleotide sequence: TGTGCCATCATTGGACCGGGACAGGGTGTATATGGCTACACCTTC.

The chain recombines TRBV11-2 with TRBJ1-1, with no clear D. Germline-derived CDR1 and CDR2 are SGHAT and FQNNGV. The CDR3 spans 11 residues. V shed 2 bases and J shed 6 bases, with 4 bases lying between them. CDR3 coding DNA: TGTGCCAGCAGCTTATCGTCTGAAGCTTTCTTT. Protein: CASSLSSEAFF.

The V gene is TRBV29-1, the J gene TRBJ1-1; TRBD1 matches at 7 bases. Germline loops: CDR1 SQVTM, CDR2 ANQGSEA. The CDR3 runs 11 residues. J lost 6 bases, V lost 6 bases, and 4 bases had no gene match. The DNA for the CDR3 is TGCAGCGTGGTACAGGGGTCTGAAGCTTTCTTT. It yields the protein CSVVQGSEAFF.

In this sample, this clonotype turned up many times. Written as DNA, the CDR3 is TGTGCCAGCAGCCGAGGGGACAGGGGAGGTGAAAAACTGTTTTTT. As protein: CASSRGDRGGEKLFF. V is TRBV2 and J is TRBJ1-4, with 10 nucleotides matching TRBD1. J lost 7 bases, V lost 6 bases, and 8 bases had no gene match. Germline CDR1 SNHLY, CDR2 FYNNEI. This CDR3 is 15 amino acids long.

A single count supports this clonotype. The chain has TRBV27 and TRBJ2-3; TRBD2 matches at 7 bases. This CDR3 comprises 16 residues. With 5 bases clipped from V and 6 bases from J, the junction kept 14 bases outside the gene matches. The germline V gene encodes CDR1 MNHEY and CDR2 SMNVEV (reference sequence). CDR3 in DNA: TGTGCCAGCAGTCCCCTCAGCGGGAAGGGTTTGGATACGCAGTATTTT. Protein: CASSPLSGKGLDTQYF.

As to this clonotype: A much larger clone differs by one base, so this may be a read error. The chain couples TRBV28 to TRBJ1-2; 7 nucleotides line up with TRBD1. Germline CDR1 and CDR2: MDHEN and SYDVKM. The CDR3 sequence is 14 residues long. Trimming at V came to 8 bases and at J to 8 bases, leaving 14 bases not matched to a gene. The CDR3 DNA reads TGTGCCAGCCGTCAGGGACAGCGTGTTTGGGGCTACACCTTC. Amino acids: CASRQGQRVWGYTF.

This clonotype was seen a handful of times. This chain joins TRBV7-8 and TRBJ2-7, with 8 positions matching TRBD1. CDR3 length: 15 amino acids. Germline V gene sequence: CDR1 SGHVS, CDR2 FQNEAQ. V was pared by 7 bases and J by 6 bases, with 14 bases of the junction left unmatched. The CDR3 region is CASTPVGQGMTEQYF. DNA of the CDR3: TGTGCCAGCACCCCTGTAGGACAGGGTATGACCGAGCAGTACTTC.

As concerns this clonotype: A clone one base away is much larger, so this may be a read error. The genes are TRBV9 and TRBJ2-3; 7 bases fit TRBD1. The CDR3 loop spans 15 amino acids. Looked up from germline, CDR1 is SGDLS and CDR2 is YYNGEE. CDR3 protein: CASSVIASGTDSQYF. The CDR3 coding sequence is TGTGCCAGCAGCGTAATCGCCTCGGGGACAGATTCGCAGTATTTT.

The CDR3: CASSEMGGNTDTQYF. The CDR3 bases are TGTGCCAGCAGTGAAATGGGCGGGAACACAGATACGCAGTATTTT. This rearrangement joins TRBV25-1 to TRBJ2-3; D may be TRBD2 (6 bases). V lost 2 bases to trimming and J lost 2 bases, with 11 bases between them. The germline CDR1 and CDR2 sequences are MGHDK and SYGVNS. This CDR3 is built from 15 residues.

As DNA, the CDR3 is TGTGCCAGCAGTCCCGCGGGACAGGGGGTGGGCTATGGCTACACCTTC. Protein: CASSPAGQGVGYGYTF. The chain links TRBV12-3 or TRBV12-4 to TRBJ1-2, with 11 bases identical to TRBD1. V lost 5 bases, J lost 4 bases, and 9 bases stayed unmatched. This CDR3 region has 16 residues.

This rearrangement joins TRBV10-3 to TRBJ1-2; D unresolved. This CDR3 has 12 residues. Germline CDR1 is ENHRY and CDR2 is SYGVKD. Trimming shortened V by 0 bases and J by 10 bases, and 9 bases separated the two germline ends. The CDR3 protein is CAISESRSVYTF. The CDR3 region has the DNA TGTGCCATCAGTGAGTCGAGATCGGTCTACACCTTC.

This clonotype has at least ten counts. The rearrangement links TRBV6-1 to TRBJ1-6; TRBD1 matches at 7 bases. CDR1 is MNHNS and CDR2 is SASEGT in the germline V gene. Trimming cost V 6 bases and J 6 bases; bases outside gene matches: 2. CDR3 size: 13 residues. The DNA of the CDR3 is TGTGCCAGCAGGGGGACAGTTAATTCACCCCTCCACTTT. This codes for CASRGTVNSPLHF.

Many counts were recorded for this clonotype. The rearrangement uses TRBV10-3 and TRBJ1-3, with D possibly matching TRBD1 (6 bases). Per the germline V gene, CDR1 is ENHRY and CDR2 is SYGVKD. This CDR3 comprises 13 residues. Trimming stripped 10 bases from V and 0 bases from J, with 10 bases between. The CDR3 DNA sequence: TGTGCCACTGCGGACAGCTCTGGAAACACCATATATTTT. Translated: CATADSSGNTIYF.